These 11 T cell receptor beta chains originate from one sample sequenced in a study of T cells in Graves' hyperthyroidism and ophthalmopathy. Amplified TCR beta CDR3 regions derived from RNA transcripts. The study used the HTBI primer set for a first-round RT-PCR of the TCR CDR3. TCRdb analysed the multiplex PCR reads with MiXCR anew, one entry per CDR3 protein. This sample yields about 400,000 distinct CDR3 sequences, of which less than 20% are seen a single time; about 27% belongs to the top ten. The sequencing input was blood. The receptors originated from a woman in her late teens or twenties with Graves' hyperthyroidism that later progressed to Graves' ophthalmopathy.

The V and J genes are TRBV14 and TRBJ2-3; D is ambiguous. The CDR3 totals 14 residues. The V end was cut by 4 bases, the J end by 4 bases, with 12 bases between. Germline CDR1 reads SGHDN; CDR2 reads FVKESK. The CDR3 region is CASSPLGPSDTQYF. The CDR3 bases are TGTGCCAGCAGCCCGTTAGGGCCTTCAGATACGCAGTATTTT.

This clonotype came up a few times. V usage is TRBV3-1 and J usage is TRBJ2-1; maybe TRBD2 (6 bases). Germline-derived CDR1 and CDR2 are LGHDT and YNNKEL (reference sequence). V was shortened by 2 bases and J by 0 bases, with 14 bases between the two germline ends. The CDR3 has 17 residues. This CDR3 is CASSQHTSIRSYNEQFF. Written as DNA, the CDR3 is TGTGCCAGCAGCCAACATACTAGCATCCGCTCCTACAATGAGCAGTTCTTC.

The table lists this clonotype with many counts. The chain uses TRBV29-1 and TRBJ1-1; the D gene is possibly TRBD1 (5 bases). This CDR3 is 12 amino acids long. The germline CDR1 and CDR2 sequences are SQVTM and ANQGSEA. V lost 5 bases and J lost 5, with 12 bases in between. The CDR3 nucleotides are TGCAGCGTTCGGGACGGGGATACTGAAGCTTTCTTT. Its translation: CSVRDGDTEAFF. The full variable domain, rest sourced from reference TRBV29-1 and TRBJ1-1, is SAVISQKPSRDICQRGTSLTIQCQVDSQVTMMFWYRQQPGQSLTLIATANQGSEATYESGFVIDKFPISRPNLTFSTLTVSNMSPEDSSIYLCSVRDGDTEAFFGQGTRLTVV.

This CDR3 reads CSAPGTVYRDFSIYYGYTF. DNA for the CDR3: TGCAGTGCCCCCGGGACAGTCTACAGGGATTTTAGTATCTACTATGGCTACACCTTC. V usage is TRBV20-1 and J usage is TRBJ1-2, with 7 bases fitting TRBD1. CDR1 is DFQATT, CDR2 SNEGSKA, per germline (reference sequence). CDR3 length: 19 amino acids. After removal of 6 bases from V and 3 bases from J, the junction contained 25 bases not matched to a gene.

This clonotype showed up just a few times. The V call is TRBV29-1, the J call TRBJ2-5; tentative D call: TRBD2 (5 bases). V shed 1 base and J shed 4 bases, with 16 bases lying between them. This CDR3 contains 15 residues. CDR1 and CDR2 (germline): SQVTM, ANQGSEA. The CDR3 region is CSVEVNRGSGETQYF. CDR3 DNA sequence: TGCAGCGTTGAAGTTAATCGGGGATCGGGAGAGACCCAGTACTTC.

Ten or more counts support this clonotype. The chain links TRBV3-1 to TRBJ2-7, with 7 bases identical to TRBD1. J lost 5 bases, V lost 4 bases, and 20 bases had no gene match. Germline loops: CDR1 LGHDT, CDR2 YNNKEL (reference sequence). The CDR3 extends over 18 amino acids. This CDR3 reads CASSPTQDRPPWGNEQYF. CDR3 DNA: TGTGCCAGCAGCCCCACCCAGGACAGGCCACCCTGGGGGAACGAGCAGTACTTC.

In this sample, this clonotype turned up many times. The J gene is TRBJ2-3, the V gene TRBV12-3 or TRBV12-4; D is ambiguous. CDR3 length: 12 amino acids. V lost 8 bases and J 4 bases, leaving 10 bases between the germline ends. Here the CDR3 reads CASCPGADTQYF. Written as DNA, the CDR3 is TGTGCCAGCTGCCCAGGAGCAGATACGCAGTATTTT.

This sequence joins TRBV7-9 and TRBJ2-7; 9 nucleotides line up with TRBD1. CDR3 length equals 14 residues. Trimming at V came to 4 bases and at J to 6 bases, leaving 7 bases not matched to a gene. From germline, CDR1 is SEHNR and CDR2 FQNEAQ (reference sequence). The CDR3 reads CASSWKTGGTEQYF. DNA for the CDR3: TGTGCCAGCAGCTGGAAGACAGGGGGAACCGAGCAGTACTTC.

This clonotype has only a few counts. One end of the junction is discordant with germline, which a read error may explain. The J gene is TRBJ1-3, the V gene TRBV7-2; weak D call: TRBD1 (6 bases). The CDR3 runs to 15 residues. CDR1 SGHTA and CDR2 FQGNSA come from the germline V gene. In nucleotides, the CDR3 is TGTGCCAGCAGCCTCAGGCAGGGGTCCGGAAACACCACATATTTT. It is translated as CASSLRQGSGNTTYF.

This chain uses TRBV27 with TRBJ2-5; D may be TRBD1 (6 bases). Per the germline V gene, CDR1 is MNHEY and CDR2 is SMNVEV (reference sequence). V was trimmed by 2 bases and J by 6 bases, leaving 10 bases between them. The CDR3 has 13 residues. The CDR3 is CASSLGGRQTQYF. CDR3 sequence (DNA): TGTGCCAGCAGTTTAGGGGGCCGGCAGACCCAGTACTTC.

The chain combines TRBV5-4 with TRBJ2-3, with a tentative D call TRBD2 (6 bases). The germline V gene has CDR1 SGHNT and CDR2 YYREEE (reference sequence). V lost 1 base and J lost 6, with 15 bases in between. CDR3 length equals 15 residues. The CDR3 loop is CASSLPGGDFDTQYF. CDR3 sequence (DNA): TGTGCCAGCAGCTTGCCCGGGGGTGATTTCGATACGCAGTATTTT.